Each of the 21 T cell receptor beta chains below was sequenced from the same sample in a study of cytomegalovirus exposure and HLA in healthy donors (dated by TCRdb to about 2017). Libraries were made using the immunoSEQ multiplex PCR assay. For the multiplex PCR, a mixture combining 60 forward primers for TCR Vbeta segments and 13 reverse primers for TCR Jbeta segments was used. The immuneACCESS repertoire file appears here via TCRdb, limited to in-frame rearrangements. These files lack a portion of the clones; in checked studies, under half of the deficit traces to unresolved V genes, and the cause of the others is not known. This sample gives under 150,000 clones in total; about three quarters of them show up just once. The leading ten clones occupy 6.3% of the sample. Sequencing was performed on PBMCs. The origin of the receptors is a woman aged 40 to 55 in good health and CMV-seronegative.

The chain combines TRBV18 with TRBJ1-3; D not resolved. CDR3 length equals 14 residues. Germline-derived CDR1 and CDR2 are KGHSH and LQKENI. V lost 3 bases and J 0 bases, leaving 6 bases between the germline ends. The CDR3 region is CASSPTSSGNTIYF. CDR3 DNA: TGTGCCAGCTCACCGACAAGCTCTGGAAACACCATATATTTT. The whole variable domain, remainder taken from reference TRBV18 and TRBJ1-3, is NAGVMQNPRHLVRRRGQEARLRCSPMKGHSHVYWYRQLPEEGLKFMVYLQKENIIDESGMPKERFSAEFPKEGPSILRIQQVVRGDSAAYFCASSPTSSGNTIYFGEGSWLTVV.

The chain links TRBV5-5 to TRBJ2-5, with 9 bases identical to TRBD1. V trimming: 4 bases; J trimming: 4 bases; junction bases outside the gene matches: 8. CDR3 size: 15 residues. CDR1 is SGHKS, CDR2 YYEKEE, per germline (reference sequence). CDR3 bases: TGTGCCAGCAGCACGGGACACAGGGGGCTAGAGACCCAGTACTTC. Its protein is CASSTGHRGLETQYF. The whole variable domain, remainder taken from reference TRBV5-5 and TRBJ2-5, is DAGVTQSPTHLIKTRGQQVTLRCSPISGHKSVSWYQQVLGQGPQFIFQYYEKEERGRGNFPDRFSARQFPNYSSELNVNALLLGDSALYLCASSTGHRGLETQYFGPGTRLLVL.

The genes are TRBV5-6 and TRBJ2-7; maybe TRBD2 (6 bases). Germline CDR1 and CDR2: SGHDT and YYEEEE. V shed 2 bases and J shed 6 bases, with 15 bases lying between them. This CDR3 region has 14 residues. This CDR3 reads CASSFPGRAGEQYF. CDR3 coding DNA: TGTGCCAGCAGCTTTCCGGGACGAGCGGGCGAGCAGTACTTC.

This chain connects TRBV5-1 to TRBJ1-6; D is perhaps TRBD1 (6 bases). V lost 1 base, J lost 6 bases, and 17 bases lay in between. Germline assignment: CDR1 SGHRS and CDR2 YFSETQ. This CDR3 is built from 17 residues. CDR3 nucleotide sequence: TGCGCCAGCAGCTTGTTTGGGGGCTTCCAGCCTAATTCACCCCTCCACTTT. It translates to CASSLFGGFQPNSPLHF.

This clone was seen more than once but under ten times. This chain joins TRBV28 and TRBJ1-4; the D gene is possibly TRBD1 (6 bases). The germline V and J ends were trimmed by 4 bases and 3 bases, with 12 bases remaining between them. In germline, CDR1 is MDHEN, CDR2 SYDVKM. The CDR3 runs 15 residues. CDR3 region: CASSYGPGANEKLFF. CDR3 nucleotides: TGTGCCAGCAGTTACGGGCCAGGGGCTAATGAAAAACTGTTTTTT.

This chain connects TRBV7-9 to TRBJ2-7, with 8 bases aligning to TRBD1. After removal of 3 bases from V and 6 bases from J, the junction contained 4 bases not matched to a gene. Germline CDR1 reads SEHNR; CDR2 reads FQNEAQ (reference sequence). This CDR3 has 13 amino acids. The CDR3 DNA is TGTGCCAGCAGCTTTTCCACAGGGGGCGAGCAGTACTTC. Amino acid sequence: CASSFSTGGEQYF.

This clone was detected once. The sample carries other DNA sequences with the same CDR3. In nucleotides, the CDR3 is TGTGCCAGCAGTTACGCGGGAGGGAACTACGAGCAGTACTTC. This codes for CASSYAGGNYEQYF. This chain connects TRBV6-5 to TRBJ2-7, with 9 bases aligning to TRBD2. Trimming took 2 bases from V and 3 from J; bases not matched to a gene: 2. Germline V gene lookup returns CDR1 MNHEY and CDR2 SVGAGI. This CDR3 spans 14 amino acids.

J is TRBJ2-6 and V is TRBV27, with 12 bases identical to TRBD1. The CDR3 runs to 19 residues. CDR1 and CDR2 from the germline V gene are MNHEY and SMNVEV (reference sequence). The trim removed 3 bases at V and 2 bases at J, leaving 8 bases unmatched. This CDR3 reads CASSFLAGQGAPGANVLTF. CDR3 DNA: TGTGCCAGCAGTTTCCTAGCGGGACAGGGGGCGCCTGGGGCCAACGTCCTGACTTTC.

Turning to this clone: One junction end disagrees with the germline gene, perhaps due to a read error. The V and J genes are TRBV7-9 and TRBJ2-7; D is ambiguous. This CDR3 contains 16 residues. Germline loops: CDR1 SEHNR, CDR2 FQNEAQ (reference sequence). The CDR3 here is CSSSPPLTNSHYEQYF. CDR3 nucleotide sequence: TGTTCCAGCAGCCCTCCTTTAACTAATTCCCACTACGAGCAGTACTTC.

This clone was counted once. The V call is TRBV29-1, the J call TRBJ2-1; D is perhaps TRBD1 (6 bases). V was cut by 5 bases and J by 8 bases, with 16 bases left in between. The CDR3 consists of 13 residues. Germline CDR1 and CDR2: SQVTM and ANQGSEA. This chain's CDR3 is CSVLRQVNDEQFF. DNA of the CDR3: TGCAGCGTTCTAAGACAGGTAAACGATGAGCAGTTCTTC.

The rearrangement joins TRBV9 to TRBJ2-3; 10 nucleotides agree with TRBD1. From germline, CDR1 is SGDLS and CDR2 YYNGEE. J lost 2 bases, V lost 5 bases, and 5 bases had no gene match. This CDR3 is 15 amino acids long. CDR3 DNA: TGTGCCAGCAGGACAGGGGGCGGCCACACAGATACGCAGTATTTT. Its protein is CASRTGGGHTDTQYF. Full variable domain (remainder filled in from reference TRBV9 and TRBJ2-3): DSGVTQTPKHLITATGQRVTLRCSPRSGDLSVYWYQQSLDQGLQFLIQYYNGEERAKGNILERFSAQQFPDLHSELNLSSLELGDSALYFCASRTGGGHTDTQYFGPGTRLTVL.

The V and J genes are TRBV7-9 and TRBJ2-5; TRBD2 might be the D (6 bases). The V gene's germline CDR1 is SEHNR and CDR2 FQNEAQ (reference sequence). The germline V and J ends were trimmed by 5 bases and 4 bases, with 17 bases remaining between them. This CDR3 spans 15 amino acids. In DNA, the CDR3 is TGTGCCAGCAGCCCTAGGTCGGGAGTGGGAGAGACCCAGTACTTC. It encodes CASSPRSGVGETQYF.

The gene calls are TRBV27 and TRBJ2-7; 8 bases agree with TRBD2. The germline V gene encodes CDR1 MNHEY and CDR2 SMNVEV (reference sequence). The trim removed 7 bases at V and 0 bases at J, leaving 5 bases unmatched. This CDR3 has 14 amino acids. CDR3 in amino acids: CASTPGGISYEQYF. The CDR3, as DNA: TGTGCCAGCACCCCGGGAGGGATCTCCTACGAGCAGTACTTC.

The chain links TRBV15 to TRBJ2-7; 8 nucleotides match TRBD2. J was trimmed by 2 bases and V by 0 bases; bases with no gene match: 3. Germline V gene lookup returns CDR1 LNHNV and CDR2 YYDKDF (reference sequence). CDR3 length: 15 residues. CDR3 DNA: TGTGCCACCAGCAGAGAAGTAGCGGGAACCTACGAGCAGTACTTC. This translates into CATSREVAGTYEQYF.

This chain links TRBV18 with TRBJ2-5; possibly TRBD2 for D (5 bases). The V and J ends lost 2 bases and 3 bases respectively, with 13 bases between them. This CDR3 is 15 amino acids long. In germline, CDR1 is KGHSH, CDR2 LQKENI. The CDR3 DNA reads TGTGCCAGCTCACCATTAGGACTGGCCAAAGAGACCCAGTACTTC. This codes for CASSPLGLAKETQYF.

The rearrangement joins TRBV20-1 to TRBJ2-1; D might be TRBD2 (5 bases). Germline V gene lookup returns CDR1 DFQATT and CDR2 SNEGSKA (reference sequence). There are 11 residues in the CDR3. V was trimmed by 3 bases and J by 7 bases, leaving 7 bases between them. The CDR3 protein is CSARGRNEQFF. The DNA for the CDR3 is TGCAGTGCTAGGGGGAGAAATGAGCAGTTCTTC.

This clone was counted only a few times. This chain uses TRBV6-5 with TRBJ2-1; D perhaps matches TRBD2 (5 bases). In germline, CDR1 is MNHEY, CDR2 SVGAGI. Trimming removed 6 bases at V and 5 bases at J, with 14 bases between. The CDR3 extends over 14 amino acids. CDR3 sequence: CASRLLGRDNEQFF. The DNA for the CDR3 is TGTGCCAGCAGACTACTCGGGCGGGACAATGAGCAGTTCTTC.

The CDR3 spells CATSRGGQGVPAQETQYF. Written as DNA, the CDR3 is TGTGCCACCAGCAGAGGAGGACAGGGGGTTCCCGCCCAAGAGACCCAGTACTTC. This chain uses TRBV15 with TRBJ2-5; 10 positions match TRBD1. CDR1 is LNHNV, CDR2 YYDKDF, per germline (reference sequence). CDR3 size: 18 residues. After removal of 1 base from V and 1 base from J, the junction contained 9 bases not matched to a gene.

The rearrangement joins TRBV5-4 to TRBJ1-2; no firm D call. V was pared by 4 bases and J by 0 bases, with 13 bases between. This CDR3 region has 15 residues. Germline V gives CDR1 SGHNT, CDR2 YYREEE (reference sequence). The chain's CDR3 is CASSPPPPANYGYTF. CDR3 sequence (DNA): TGTGCCAGCAGCCCGCCCCCACCAGCTAACTATGGCTACACCTTC. Supplemented by reference TRBV5-4 and TRBJ1-2, the full variable domain reads ETGVTQSPTHLIKTRGQQVTLRCSSQSGHNTVSWYQQALGQGPQFIFQYYREEENGRGNFPPRFSGLQFPNYSSELNVNALELDDSALYLCASSPPPPANYGYTFGSGTRLTVV.

V is TRBV7-9 and J is TRBJ2-3, with 9 bases matching TRBD1. The ends lost 4 bases at V and 4 bases at J; junction bases unmatched: 9. Germline V CDR1 and CDR2: SEHNR, FQNEAQ (reference sequence). The CDR3 has 16 amino acids. The CDR3 DNA reads TGTGCCAGCAGCTCCCGTTCCGGACAGGGGTCAGATACGCAGTATTTT. Protein product: CASSSRSGQGSDTQYF.

The chain joins TRBV28 to TRBJ1-1, with 7 bases that match TRBD1. The CDR3 length is 13 residues. The germline gives CDR1 MDHEN, CDR2 SYDVKM. V shed 4 bases, J shed 8 bases, and the junction held 7 bases outside the gene matches. The CDR3 loop reads CASSSGTEIEAFF. For the CDR3, the DNA is TGTGCCAGCAGTTCCGGGACAGAGATAGAAGCTTTCTTT.